Presented here are 21 T cell receptor beta chains from one specimen sequenced in a study of blood T cell repertoires in COVID-19. Assay: immunoSEQ multiplex PCR; the TCRdb copy retains only in-frame clones and omits some. The data show approximately 180,000 clones, more than 70% seen once. The sequencing sample was made of peripheral blood. The receptors stem from a person between 65 and 79 years old with COVID-19, enrolled during active disease.

The chain has TRBV6-5 and TRBJ2-7; 8 bases fit TRBD1. CDR1 MNHEY and CDR2 SVGAGI come from the germline V gene. V was pared by 10 bases and J by 6 bases, with 17 bases of the junction left unmatched. CDR3 size: 15 residues. For the CDR3, the DNA is TGTGCCACACAGCCCAGGACAGGGAAGTCTTCCGAGCAGTACTTC. Its translation is CATQPRTGKSSEQYF.

This clone appeared a few times. The gene calls are TRBV5-4 and TRBJ2-2; D gene ambiguous. Trimming left V 0 bases short and J 0 bases short, with 9 bases between. This CDR3 has 16 amino acids. Germline V gene data show CDR1 as SGHNT and CDR2 as YYREEE (reference sequence). The CDR3, as DNA: TGTGCCAGCAGCTTGGCCTTTCCCTCGAACACCGGGGAGCTGTTTTTT. Its protein product is CASSLAFPSNTGELFF. Full variable domain (rest looked up from reference TRBV5-4 and TRBJ2-2): ETGVTQSPTHLIKTRGQQVTLRCSSQSGHNTVSWYQQALGQGPQFIFQYYREEENGRGNFPPRFSGLQFPNYSSELNVNALELDDSALYLCASSLAFPSNTGELFFGEGSRLTVL.

V gene TRBV13 combines with J gene TRBJ1-1; D might be TRBD1 (6 bases). Trimming removed 1 base at V and 3 bases at J, with 21 bases between. CDR1 and CDR2 from the germline V gene are PRHDT and FYEKMQ (reference sequence). This CDR3 contains 18 residues. CDR3 DNA sequence: TGTGCCAGCAGCTTAGTAGTTGGGGGCGAGAGAAGATACACTGAAGCTTTCTTT. Protein product: CASSLVVGGERRYTEAFF.

The chain joins TRBV11-2 to TRBJ2-6; D might be TRBD1 (6 bases). The CDR3 has 18 residues. Trimming took 3 bases from V and 0 from J, leaving 15 bases between them. The V gene's germline CDR1 is SGHAT and CDR2 FQNNGV. The CDR3 here is CASSLAGDLVSGANVLTF. CDR3 in DNA: TGTGCCAGCAGCTTGGCAGGGGATCTAGTCTCTGGGGCCAACGTCCTGACTTTC.

The J gene is TRBJ2-7, the V gene TRBV18; weak D call: TRBD2 (6 bases). The CDR3 has 13 residues. V was pared by 3 bases and J by 5 bases, with 11 bases between. Germline lookup yields CDR1 KGHSH and CDR2 LQKENI. The CDR3 reads CASSPVGGHEQYF. The DNA of the CDR3 is TGTGCCAGCTCACCGGTGGGGGGACACGAGCAGTACTTC.

The chain joins TRBV5-1 to TRBJ1-3; TRBD1 might be the D (6 bases). CDR1 and CDR2 from the germline V gene are SGHRS and YFSETQ. The CDR3 has 15 residues. V lost 1 base and J lost 2, with 10 bases in between. The CDR3 nucleotides read TGCGCCAGCAGCTTGCAGGGGATCCCTGGAAACACCATATATTTT. Translating gives CASSLQGIPGNTIYF. The whole variable domain, remainder taken from reference TRBV5-1 and TRBJ1-3, is KAGVTQTPRYLIKTRGQQVTLSCSPISGHRSVSWYQQTPGQGLQFLFEYFSETQRNKGNFPGRFSGRQFSNSRSEMNVSTLELGDSALYLCASSLQGIPGNTIYFGEGSWLTVV.

The chain employs TRBV9 and TRBJ2-6, with 8 bases aligning to TRBD1. This CDR3 spans 18 amino acids. The germline CDR1 and CDR2 sequences are SGDLS and YYNGEE. Trimming cost V 2 bases and J 0 bases; bases outside gene matches: 7. The CDR3 is CASSVGGQVYSGANVLTF. CDR3 nucleotide sequence: TGTGCCAGCAGCGTTGGGGGACAGGTCTACTCTGGGGCCAACGTCCTGACTTTC.

The genes are TRBV28 and TRBJ1-3, with 9 bases matching TRBD1. In germline, CDR1 is MDHEN, CDR2 SYDVKM. This CDR3 is 15 amino acids long. With V trimmed by 2 bases and J by 6 bases, 5 bases remained unmatched. CDR3: CASSLAGQGQNTIYF. Written as DNA, the CDR3 is TGTGCCAGCAGTTTAGCCGGACAGGGGCAAAACACCATATATTTT.

In regard to this clone: A read error may produce the germline difference seen at one junction end. The V gene is TRBV5-1, the J gene TRBJ2-6; 11 bases agree with TRBD2. The CDR3 is 15 amino acids. The germline V gene encodes CDR1 SGHRS and CDR2 YFSETQ. The CDR3 DNA reads as TGCGCCAGCAGCTTGGGACTAGCGGGAAACAACGTCCCGACTTTC. Its translation is CASSLGLAGNNVPTF.

This chain joins TRBV24-1 and TRBJ2-7; D is perhaps TRBD2 (6 bases). CDR3 size: 15 residues. Trimming removed 3 bases from V and 2 bases from J, with 13 bases in between. Germline lookup yields CDR1 KGHDR and CDR2 SFDVKD. In DNA form, the CDR3 reads TGTGCCACCAGTGATCCCGGGACTGGGACCTACGAGCAGTACTTC. Translated: CATSDPGTGTYEQYF.

The CDR3 reads CAISARDRDQPQHF. CDR3 coding DNA: TGTGCCATCAGCGCCCGGGACAGGGATCAGCCCCAGCATTTT. V and J are TRBV10-3 and TRBJ1-5; TRBD1 agrees at 9 bases. V shed 6 bases, J shed 5 bases, and the junction held 5 bases outside the gene matches. The CDR3 extends over 14 amino acids. The germline gives CDR1 ENHRY, CDR2 SYGVKD.

This chain connects TRBV2 to TRBJ1-6, with D uncertain. The CDR3 sequence is 11 residues long. Germline assignment: CDR1 SNHLY and CDR2 FYNNEI. V lost 6 bases to trimming and J lost 7 bases, with 4 bases between them. The CDR3 sequence is CASSSNSPLHF. In DNA, the CDR3 is TGTGCCAGCAGCTCCAATTCACCCCTCCACTTT. Together with reference TRBV2 and TRBJ1-6, the CDR3 gives the full variable domain: EPEVTQTPSHQVTQMGQEVILRCVPISNHLYFYWYRQILGQKVEFLVSFYNNEISEKSEIFDDQFSVERPDGSNFTLKIRSTKLEDSAMYFCASSSNSPLHFGNGTRLTVT.

V is TRBV2 and J is TRBJ1-2; 7 nucleotides line up with TRBD1. J lost 2 bases, V lost 6 bases, and 6 bases had no gene match. The CDR3 is 14 residues long. CDR1 and CDR2 from the germline V gene are SNHLY and FYNNEI. CDR3 nucleotide sequence: TGTGCCAGCAGGGCGGACAGGAGGAACTATGGCTACACCTTC. This codes for CASRADRRNYGYTF.

The rearrangement links TRBV19 to TRBJ2-2; TRBD2 is a possible D gene (5 bases). Germline V gives CDR1 LNHDA, CDR2 SQIVND (reference sequence). This CDR3 contains 14 residues. Trimming took 1 base from V and 4 from J, leaving 7 bases between them. The CDR3 reads CASSIGTRTGELFF. The CDR3, as DNA: TGTGCCAGTAGTATAGGGACTCGCACCGGGGAGCTGTTTTTT. The full variable domain, with the rest looked up from reference TRBV19 and TRBJ2-2, is DGGITQSPKYLFRKEGQNVTLSCEQNLNHDAMYWYRQDPGQGLRLIYYSQIVNDFQKGDIAEGYSVSREKKESFPLTVTSAQKNPTAFYLCASSIGTRTGELFFGEGSRLTVL.

The gene calls are TRBV5-1 and TRBJ1-2; 8 nucleotides match TRBD1. From germline, CDR1 is SGHRS and CDR2 YFSETQ. V was pared by 3 bases and J by 8 bases, with 9 bases of the junction left unmatched. The CDR3 sequence is 14 residues long. The CDR3 sequence: CASSYPGQEYGYTF. The DNA for the CDR3 is TGCGCCAGCAGCTACCCGGGACAGGAATACGGCTACACCTTC.

The CDR3 DNA is TGCGCCAGCAGCCCCGTAAGGACAGGGGGAAAATTGGCTTTCTTT. Its translation: CASSPVRTGGKLAFF. V gene TRBV5-1 combines with J gene TRBJ1-1; 10 bases agree with TRBD1. This CDR3 contains 15 residues. Trimming took 4 bases from V and 11 from J; bases not matched to a gene: 14. Germline CDR1 SGHRS, CDR2 YFSETQ.

The chain joins TRBV5-4 to TRBJ2-7; TRBD1 agrees at 11 bases. The CDR3 consists of 16 residues. Losses at the gene ends were 4 bases for V and 6 bases for J; bases not matched to a gene: 12. The V gene's germline CDR1 is SGHNT and CDR2 YYREEE (reference sequence). CDR3 in amino acids: CASSPIRDRGASEQYF. CDR3 nucleotides: TGTGCCAGCAGCCCGATCCGGGACAGGGGGGCGTCCGAGCAGTACTTC.

V is TRBV12-3 or TRBV12-4 and J is TRBJ2-7; D is perhaps TRBD1 (6 bases). This CDR3 spans 12 amino acids. Trimming stripped 5 bases from V and 3 bases from J, with 8 bases between. CDR3 loop: CASSVTGYEQYF. The DNA for the CDR3 is TGTGCCAGCAGTGTGACAGGCTACGAGCAGTACTTC.

The chain is built from TRBV18 and TRBJ2-3, with 7 bases lining up with TRBD2. CDR1 and CDR2 from the germline V gene are KGHSH and LQKENI. This CDR3 has 16 amino acids. J lost 5 bases, V lost 3 bases, and 11 bases had no gene match. The CDR3 nucleotides read TGTGCCAGCTCACCCCCGGGACTAACACGGGGAGATACGCAGTATTTT. Its translation is CASSPPGLTRGDTQYF.

J is TRBJ1-2 and V is TRBV19; D is unresolved. V lost 5 bases and J 8 bases, leaving 18 bases between the germline ends. This CDR3 is 14 amino acids long. CDR1 is LNHDA, CDR2 SQIVND, per germline (reference sequence). Written as DNA, the CDR3 is TGTGCCAGTAGTGGACTCAGCGGTCGGGAAGGCTACACCTTC. It is translated as CASSGLSGREGYTF.

The genes are TRBV28 and TRBJ2-1; 9 nucleotides line up with TRBD2. V gave up 7 bases and J gave up 7 bases; unmatched junction bases: 11. This CDR3 spans 15 amino acids. The V gene's germline CDR1 is MDHEN and CDR2 SYDVKM. The CDR3 protein is CASTPAGGAWNEQFF. CDR3 bases: TGTGCCAGCACCCCGGCGGGGGGGGCCTGGAATGAGCAGTTCTTC.